This TCR beta chain comes out of a study of CD8 T cells in Susac syndrome. Study results and limitations: The study acknowledged a relatively small number of individuals in its TCR sequencing and HLA analysis.

This clonotype was counted once. The antigen is unknown. Germline assignment: CDR1 SGHVS and CDR2 FNYEAQ. V lost 5 bases to trimming and J lost 4 bases, with 16 bases between them. The CDR3 runs to 15 residues. RNA amounts of about 0.45 to 1 ug underwent reverse transcription with random hexamers. TCR beta CDR3 was amplified by immunoSEQ multiplex PCR. This amplification extended across 54 Vbeta and 13 Jbeta segments. TCRdb independently ran MiXCR on the immunoSEQ multiplex PCR reads; one entry per CDR3 protein. The sample holds a few hundred thousand distinct CDR3 sequences, about 89% seen once. Sample: CD8+ T cells from PBMCs. The chain combines TRBV7-6 with TRBJ2-3; no firm D call. The origin of this receptor is a human donor with multiple sclerosis. The CDR3 DNA sequence: TGTGCCAGCAGCGGTGACACGGTCAGCTCAGATACGCAGTATTTT. Amino acids: CASSGDTVSSDTQYF. The complete variable domain, with remaining parts taken from reference TRBV7-6 and TRBJ2-3, reads GAGVSQSPRYKVTKRGQDVALRCDPISGHVSLYWYRQALGQGPEFLTYFNYEAQQDKSGLPNDRFSAERPEGSISTLTIQRTEQRDSAMYRCASSGDTVSSDTQYFGPGTRLTVL.